This passage covers 5 T cell receptor beta chains from one sample sequenced in a study of shared clonotypes between healthy human individuals. This table comes from immunoSEQ multiplex PCR, and its TCRdb copy is limited to in-frame clones, with some not included. The sample holds about 2.2 million clones; 85% to 95% are singletons and the top ten take roughly 1.7%. CD45RO negativity and positive selection for CCR7 defined naive CD8 cells, a population that excluded terminally differentiated effector memory CD45RA+ cells. Specimen: naive CD8+ T cells from PBMCs. The origin of the receptors is a man in his late teens or twenties in good health. Some clones in this sample may be carry-over from other donors' samples.

The chain employs TRBV6-1 and TRBJ2-2; 11 bases fit TRBD2. CDR3 length equals 16 residues. Germline CDR1 reads MNHNS; CDR2 reads SASEGT. V shed 4 bases and J 6 bases; nucleotides not matched to a gene: 7. The CDR3 DNA is TGTGCCAGCAGTGCGCCGACTAGCGGGAAGGCCGGGGAGCTGTTTTTT. It encodes CASSAPTSGKAGELFF.

The chain combines TRBV7-2 with TRBJ2-7, with a tentative D call TRBD2 (5 bases). Trimming shortened V by 1 base and J by 4 bases, and 17 bases separated the two germline ends. Germline CDR1 and CDR2: SGHTA and FQGNSA. This CDR3 has 16 residues. The CDR3 region has the DNA TGTGCCAGCAGCTTAGTGGGCTTTCACCGGAGGTACGAGCAGTACTTC. The encoded protein is CASSLVGFHRRYEQYF.

The V and J genes are TRBV29-1 and TRBJ1-2; 7 bases agree with TRBD1. V was clipped by 6 bases and J by 5 bases; unmatched bases: 6. The CDR3 has 12 residues. Germline V CDR1 and CDR2: SQVTM, ANQGSEA. CDR3: CSVTGKSYGYTF. CDR3 in DNA: TGCAGCGTGACAGGGAAATCTTATGGCTACACCTTC.

The rearrangement links TRBV7-9 to TRBJ2-6; D is perhaps TRBD2 (5 bases). The V gene lost 7 bases and the J gene lost 2 bases, with 24 bases spanning the gap. The CDR3 is made up of 19 amino acids. The V gene's germline CDR1 is SEHNR and CDR2 FQNEAQ (reference sequence). CDR3 loop: CASTDPFGMGSPGANVLTF. As DNA, the CDR3 is TGTGCCAGCACCGACCCGTTCGGGATGGGATCCCCTGGGGCCAACGTCCTGACTTTC.

This clone was seen just once. The sample has other DNA sequences that encode this CDR3 too. The chain links TRBV28 to TRBJ2-2, with 10 bases identical to TRBD2. The CDR3 sequence is 20 residues long. After removal of 2 bases from V and 1 base from J, the junction contained 13 bases not matched to a gene. Germline V gene data show CDR1 as MDHEN and CDR2 as SYDVKM. The CDR3 loop reads CASSLRKTRLAGENTGELFF. CDR3 in DNA: TGTGCCAGCAGTTTACGAAAAACCCGGCTAGCGGGGGAGAACACCGGGGAGCTGTTTTTT.